Listed below are T cell receptor beta chains from one sample, sequenced in a study of beta chain features in type 1 diabetes. TCRdb's table, derived via immunoSEQ multiplex PCR, lists solely in-frame clones and lacks some. This table has 25,000 or so clones, over 60% appearing once. Sequencing was done on a sample of Tregs from blood. The source of these receptors is a woman aged 40-49 years in good health. Both conserved end residues are part of each CDR3. The order of the fields is J gene, clone size, D gene, V gene, CDR3 DNA, CDR3 protein. The D gene is left open where the match is weak. The size of a clone is reported for some rows only, either as once, few or many, or as a class for expanded clones.

j_gene: TRBJ2-1
abundance: few
d_gene: TRBD1
v_gene: TRBV5-1
CDR3nt: TGCGCCAGCAGCTTGAGGGGACAGGGCTACGGGAATGAGCAGTTCTTC
CDR3aa: CASSLRGQGYGNEQFF

j_gene: TRBJ1-1
abundance: -
d_gene: TRBD1
v_gene: TRBV5-1
CDR3nt: TGCGCCAGCAGCTTGGCCTCAGGGGGGAGTGAAGCTTTCTTT
CDR3aa: CASSLASGGSEAFF

j_gene: TRBJ2-7
abundance: -
d_gene: TRBD1
v_gene: TRBV28
CDR3nt: TGTGCCAGTGGACCGGGACAGGGCTACGAGCAGTACTTC
CDR3aa: CASGPGQGYEQYF

j_gene: TRBJ2-3
abundance: -
d_gene: TRBD2
v_gene: TRBV5-1
CDR3nt: TGCGCCAGCAGCTGGAGCGGGGGAGGAACAGATACGCAGTATTTT
CDR3aa: CASSWSGGGTDTQYF

j_gene: TRBJ2-1
abundance: -
d_gene: TRBD2
v_gene: TRBV5-1
CDR3nt: TGCGCCAGCAGCATGCCTAGCGGGGGTCTACGCTACAATGAGCAGTTCTTC
CDR3aa: CASSMPSGGLRYNEQFF

j_gene: TRBJ2-7
abundance: -
d_gene: TRBD1
v_gene: TRBV7-9
CDR3nt: TGTGCCAGCAGCCGGGACAGGGACGCCTACGAGCAGTACTTC
CDR3aa: CASSRDRDAYEQYF

j_gene: TRBJ2-7
abundance: -
d_gene: -
v_gene: TRBV10-3
CDR3nt: TGTGCCATCAGCGCGGACAGAAACTCCTACGAGCAGTACTTC
CDR3aa: CAISADRNSYEQYF

j_gene: TRBJ2-7
abundance: -
d_gene: TRBD2
v_gene: TRBV7-2
CDR3nt: TGTGCCAGCAGCTTAGGACTAGCGAGTTACTACGAGCAGTACTTC
CDR3aa: CASSLGLASYYEQYF

j_gene: TRBJ2-2
abundance: -
d_gene: -
v_gene: TRBV7-6
CDR3nt: TGTGCCAGCAGCTTAGGACTAGCGAACACCGGGGAGCTGTTTTTT
CDR3aa: CASSLGLANTGELFF

j_gene: TRBJ2-7
abundance: few
d_gene: TRBD2
v_gene: TRBV5-1
CDR3nt: TGCGCCAGCACCATTGGACTAGCGGCCTCCTACGAGCAGTACTTC
CDR3aa: CASTIGLAASYEQYF

j_gene: TRBJ2-5
abundance: -
d_gene: -
v_gene: TRBV7-9
CDR3nt: TGTGCCAGCAATCGGGGGAACCAAGAGACCCAGTACTTC
CDR3aa: CASNRGNQETQYF

j_gene: TRBJ2-7
abundance: once
d_gene: -
v_gene: TRBV10-3
CDR3nt: TGTGCCATCAGTGAGTCGTTATATTCCTACGAGCAGTACTTC
CDR3aa: CAISESLYSYEQYF

j_gene: TRBJ2-2
abundance: -
d_gene: TRBD2
v_gene: TRBV18
CDR3nt: TGTGCCAGCTCACCTCCTAGCGGGGTATCCACCGGGGAGCTGTTTTTT
CDR3aa: CASSPPSGVSTGELFF

j_gene: TRBJ2-2
abundance: -
d_gene: -
v_gene: TRBV7-7
CDR3nt: TGTGCCAGCAGCCCGCGGGGCAACCCCGGCGGGGAGCTGTTTTTT
CDR3aa: CASSPRGNPGGELFF

j_gene: TRBJ2-7
abundance: -
d_gene: TRBD1
v_gene: TRBV23-1
CDR3nt: TGCGCCAGCAGTCACCCCAAGCCGGGACAGGGGAACAACGAGCAGTACTTC
CDR3aa: CASSHPKPGQGNNEQYF

j_gene: TRBJ2-3
abundance: few
d_gene: TRBD1
v_gene: TRBV7-2
CDR3nt: TGTGCCAGCAGCTTAGTGGGACAGCGCACAGATACGCAGTATTTT
CDR3aa: CASSLVGQRTDTQYF

j_gene: TRBJ1-2
abundance: -
d_gene: -
v_gene: TRBV7-2
CDR3nt: TGTGCCAGCACCGGATGGTGGGGGGGCGCCTATGGCTACACCTTC
CDR3aa: CASTGWWGGAYGYTF

j_gene: TRBJ2-7
abundance: medium-sized
d_gene: TRBD2
v_gene: TRBV18
CDR3nt: TGTGCCAGCTCTCATGGGACTAAACGGGAGGAGCAGTACTTC
CDR3aa: CASSHGTKREEQYF

j_gene: TRBJ1-1
abundance: -
d_gene: -
v_gene: TRBV7-6
CDR3nt: TGTGCCAGCAGCCGGGACACTGAAGCTTTCTTT
CDR3aa: CASSRDTEAFF

j_gene: TRBJ2-1
abundance: -
d_gene: TRBD2
v_gene: TRBV7-9
CDR3nt: TGTGCCAGCAGCTCCCGGGGGGGGTACAATGAGCAGTTCTTC
CDR3aa: CASSSRGGYNEQFF

j_gene: TRBJ1-4
abundance: once
d_gene: -
v_gene: TRBV15
CDR3nt: TGTGCCACCAGCAGTCGAGTAACAACTAATGAAAAACTGTTTTTT
CDR3aa: CATSSRVTTNEKLFF

j_gene: TRBJ2-5
abundance: -
d_gene: TRBD2
v_gene: TRBV4-3
CDR3nt: TGCGCCAGCAGCCGAGGAGCTAGCGGGGGAGAGACCCAGTACTTC
CDR3aa: CASSRGASGGETQYF

j_gene: TRBJ2-5
abundance: -
d_gene: -
v_gene: TRBV5-4
CDR3nt: TGTGCCAGCAGCGGTGGACAGAGCCAAGAGACCCAGTACTTC
CDR3aa: CASSGGQSQETQYF

j_gene: TRBJ1-2
abundance: few
d_gene: -
v_gene: TRBV6-1
CDR3nt: TGTGCCAGCAGACGCGGACACTTAGCTAACTATGGCTACACCTTC
CDR3aa: CASRRGHLANYGYTF

j_gene: TRBJ2-7
abundance: -
d_gene: TRBD2
v_gene: TRBV4-1
CDR3nt: TGCGCCAGCAGCCATGAACCCATCCTTTCGGGGGGGGTTCACGAGCAGTACTTC
CDR3aa: CASSHEPILSGGVHEQYF

j_gene: TRBJ2-5
abundance: -
d_gene: -
v_gene: TRBV7-9
CDR3nt: TGTGCCAGCAGCAGTACTAGAATTCAAGAGACCCAGTACTTC
CDR3aa: CASSSTRIQETQYF

j_gene: TRBJ1-1
abundance: -
d_gene: TRBD1
v_gene: TRBV5-6
CDR3nt: TGTGCCAGCAGCCGGGGGGGCAGGGGGGACACTGAAGCTTTCTTT
CDR3aa: CASSRGGRGDTEAFF

j_gene: TRBJ1-5
abundance: -
d_gene: -
v_gene: TRBV18
CDR3nt: TGTGCCAGCTCACCAAGCAGGGGAGAAAGCAATCAGCCCCAGCATTTT
CDR3aa: CASSPSRGESNQPQHF

j_gene: TRBJ2-2
abundance: -
d_gene: TRBD2
v_gene: TRBV6-6
CDR3nt: TGTGCCAGCAGTTTCGGACTAGCGGGGACCGGGGAGCTGTTTTTT
CDR3aa: CASSFGLAGTGELFF

j_gene: TRBJ2-5
abundance: -
d_gene: -
v_gene: TRBV19
CDR3nt: TGTGCCAGTAGTCCTTCACACGAGACCCAGTACTTC
CDR3aa: CASSPSHETQYF

j_gene: TRBJ1-5
abundance: -
d_gene: -
v_gene: TRBV11-2
CDR3nt: TGTGCCAGCAGCTTACTGGTCGGGCAGCCCCAGCATTTT
CDR3aa: CASSLLVGQPQHF

j_gene: TRBJ1-2
abundance: few
d_gene: TRBD1
v_gene: TRBV16
CDR3nt: TGTGCCAGCAGCCAAGGACAGGGCTCGGGCTATGGCTACACCTTC
CDR3aa: CASSQGQGSGYGYTF

j_gene: TRBJ1-1
abundance: -
d_gene: TRBD1
v_gene: TRBV29-1
CDR3nt: TGCAGCGTTGGTGGGACAGGACGAGTCATGAACACTGAAGCTTTCTTT
CDR3aa: CSVGGTGRVMNTEAFF

j_gene: TRBJ1-5
abundance: -
d_gene: TRBD1
v_gene: TRBV2
CDR3nt: TGTGCCAGCGGGACAGGGGACAATCAGCCCCAGCATTTT
CDR3aa: CASGTGDNQPQHF

j_gene: TRBJ2-1
abundance: -
d_gene: TRBD2
v_gene: TRBV25-1
CDR3nt: TGTGCCCCCAGGGCGGGGGGTAAGCAGTTCTTC
CDR3aa: CAPRAGGKQFF

j_gene: TRBJ2-1
abundance: -
d_gene: -
v_gene: TRBV10-2
CDR3nt: TGCGCCAGCAGTAAGGGGAATGAGCAGTTCTTC
CDR3aa: CASSKGNEQFF